This T cell receptor (beta chain) was captured in a study of cytomegalovirus exposure and HLA in healthy donors. The CDR3 covers 15 residues. After removal of 3 bases from V and 0 bases from J, the junction contained 5 bases not matched to a gene. CDR1 MGHRA and CDR2 YSYEKL come from the germline V gene. Repertoires were generated with immunoSEQ multiplex PCR, while TCRdb's copy carries only in-frame clones and drops some. The table has approximately 160,000 clones, approximately 89% seen once. This TCR derives from a man younger than 35 in good health and CMV-seropositive. The source material was PBMCs. The chain couples TRBV4-1 to TRBJ2-7; 7 bases map to TRBD1. This chain's CDR3 is CASSHPDRPSYEQYF. DNA of the CDR3: TGCGCCAGCAGCCACCCGGACAGGCCCTCCTACGAGCAGTACTTC.